The 32 T cell receptor beta chains below were found in one sample sequenced in a study of blood T cells in healthy people across ages. Primers used in a second PCR of about 7 to 12 cycles were a sample-barcoded 5' primer and a J-beta primer mix. TCRdb processed the 5' RACE reads anew with MiXCR; each CDR3 protein has one entry. This table holds 800,000 or so distinct CDR3 sequences, approximately 25% found once. These same data were also listed under a study on T cells of mothers and their children.

Sequencing input: blood. These receptors originate from a boy under 18 in good health.

V usage is TRBV7-3 and J usage is TRBJ1-2, with D maybe TRBD1 (6 bases). With 3 bases removed from V and 0 bases from J, the gap between germline ends came to 14 bases. Germline CDR1 reads SGHTA; CDR2 reads FQGTGA. This CDR3 comprises 16 residues. CDR3 amino acids: CASSFPTQGSNYGYTF. The CDR3 DNA follows: TGTGCCAGCAGCTTCCCGACACAGGGATCTAACTATGGCTACACCTTC.

This clonotype came up a few times. This chain uses TRBV29-1 with TRBJ2-1; D possibly corresponds to TRBD2 (6 bases). Between the trimmed V and J ends, which lost 7 bases and 5 bases, there was a span of 12 bases. The CDR3 spans 12 residues. CDR1 and CDR2 (germline): SQVTM, ANQGSEA. The CDR3: CSEGTGDNEQFF. Written as DNA, the CDR3 is TGCAGCGAGGGGACGGGAGACAATGAGCAGTTCTTC.

This clonotype was picked up many times. The chain carries TRBV5-6 and TRBJ2-7; D gene ambiguous. V lost 3 bases, J lost 4 bases, and 5 bases lay in between. This CDR3 has 11 residues. Germline assignment: CDR1 SGHDT and CDR2 YYEEEE. CDR3 sequence reads: CASSSEYEQYF. The CDR3 DNA reads TGTGCCAGCAGCTCCGAATACGAGCAGTACTTC.

Here the CDR3 DNA reads TGTGCCAGCGGGGGTATTACACACGAGCAGTACTTC. Translated, it gives CASGGITHEQYF. This sequence joins TRBV7-9 and TRBJ2-5, with D perhaps matching TRBD1 or TRBD2 (5 bases each). The J call is doubtful: the DNA matches TRBJ2-7 better. From germline, CDR1 is SEHNR and CDR2 FQNEAQ (reference sequence). This CDR3 region has 12 residues.

As to this clonotype: Because the CDR3 is missing its conserved closing phenylalanine or tryptophan, this is likely a read error. This CDR3 reads CASSTTGGYGYTL. As DNA, the CDR3 is TGTGCCAGCAGCACAACAGGGGGCTATGGCTACACCCTC. The chain carries TRBV7-9 and TRBJ1-2; TRBD1 agrees at 8 bases. Germline CDR1 reads SEHNR; CDR2 reads FQNEAQ (reference sequence). CDR3 length equals 13 residues. The trim removed 5 bases at V and 4 bases at J, leaving 3 bases unmatched.

This clonotype appeared a few times. The chain employs TRBV29-1 and TRBJ2-6, with D perhaps matching TRBD1 (6 bases). Germline V gene data show CDR1 as SQVTM and CDR2 as ANQGSEA. There are 17 residues in the CDR3. V lost 0 bases and J lost 0, with 12 bases in between. CDR3 protein: CSVEDGTFFSGANVLTF. CDR3 nucleotides: TGCAGCGTTGAAGATGGGACATTCTTCTCTGGGGCCAACGTCCTGACTTTC.

The chain has TRBV7-2 and TRBJ2-2; 8 bases are a match to TRBD1. Germline V gene data show CDR1 as SGHTA and CDR2 as FQGNSA. V was clipped by 2 bases and J by 5 bases; unmatched bases: 4. This CDR3 spans 15 amino acids. The CDR3 DNA sequence: TGTGCCAGCAGCTTATCAGGGGGCTGGACCGGGGAGCTGTTTTTT. Its protein is CASSLSGGWTGELFF.

V gene TRBV29-1 combines with J gene TRBJ2-3; D could derive from TRBD1 or TRBD2 (5 bases each). The CDR3 sequence is 15 residues long. Per the germline V gene, CDR1 is SQVTM and CDR2 is ANQGSEA. Trimming took off 7 bases at V and 0 bases at J, with 17 bases between the two ends. The CDR3 here is CSAYPGGSSTDTQYF. CDR3 nucleotides: TGCAGCGCCTACCCTGGGGGATCTAGCACAGATACGCAGTATTTT.

The genes are TRBV27 and TRBJ1-6; D is unclear. V was clipped by 1 base and J by 0 bases, with 13 bases between them. Germline values: CDR1 MNHEY, CDR2 SMNVEV (reference sequence). CDR3 length: 18 residues. The CDR3 DNA is TGTGCCAGCAGTTTATACCGGAGTTCAAGCTCCTATAATTCACCCCTCCACTTT. The encoded protein is CASSLYRSSSSYNSPLHF.

About this clonotype: A much larger clonotype is one base distant, so this may be a read error. This chain uses TRBV5-1 with TRBJ2-7; D gene unclear. CDR3 size: 13 residues. The germline V gene encodes CDR1 SGHRS and CDR2 YFSETQ. The CDR3 is CASILVVSYEQYF. CDR3 coding DNA: TGCGCCAGCATCTTGGTTGTTTCCTACGAGCAGTACTTC.

The chain employs TRBV13 and TRBJ2-1; D gene uncertain. Trimming pared 5 bases from V and 3 bases from J, leaving 8 bases between. The CDR3 is 13 amino acids. Germline V gives CDR1 PRHDT, CDR2 FYEKMQ (reference sequence). The CDR3 sequence: CASSGIDYNEQFF. CDR3 DNA: TGTGCCAGCAGCGGAATTGACTACAATGAGCAGTTCTTC.

V gene TRBV10-3 combines with J gene TRBJ2-1, with 9 bases that match TRBD1. Germline CDR1 and CDR2: ENHRY and SYGVKD. The CDR3 spans 15 residues. V was pared by 4 bases and J by 7 bases, with 8 bases of the junction left unmatched. The CDR3 protein is CAISGPGQGRNEQFF. CDR3 nucleotide sequence: TGTGCCATCAGTGGACCGGGACAGGGTCGGAATGAGCAGTTCTTC.

The chain joins TRBV5-1 to TRBJ1-2; 7 positions agree with TRBD1. This CDR3 has 12 amino acids. The V segment lost 1 base and the J segment 13 bases; nucleotides outside the gene matches: 7. Germline loops: CDR1 SGHRS, CDR2 YFSETQ. DNA for the CDR3: TGCGCCAGCAGCTTGAGCTTCAACAGGGGCACCTTC. This translates into CASSLSFNRGTF.

This clonotype appeared a few times. The genes are TRBV20-1 and TRBJ2-5; 16 nucleotides align to TRBD2. The CDR3 totals 17 residues. Germline values: CDR1 DFQATT, CDR2 SNEGSKA (reference sequence). V dropped 0 bases and J dropped 7; count of bases not matched to a gene: 8. The CDR3 loop reads CSARDMGLAGGLLTQYF. In DNA, the CDR3 is TGCAGTGCTAGAGATATGGGACTAGCGGGAGGGCTACTGACCCAGTACTTC.

This chain connects TRBV5-1 to TRBJ2-7; no definite D call. CDR3 length: 13 residues. The germline V and J ends were trimmed by 4 bases and 0 bases, with 8 bases remaining between them. The V gene's germline CDR1 is SGHRS and CDR2 YFSETQ. This CDR3 reads CASSEDLSYEQYF. The CDR3, as DNA: TGCGCCAGCAGCGAGGACCTCTCCTACGAGCAGTACTTC.

This clonotype turned up a few times. This could be a read error, since a much larger clone is one nucleotide away. V and J are TRBV7-6 and TRBJ2-1; D is perhaps TRBD2 (6 bases). CDR3 length equals 15 residues. Germline values: CDR1 SGHVS, CDR2 FNYEAQ. The V end was cut by 5 bases, the J end by 5 bases, with 16 bases between. In DNA form, the CDR3 reads TGTGCCAGCAGCCTCCGCGGGGTGAGGGACAATGAGCAGTTCTTC. Residues: CASSLRGVRDNEQFF.

This clonotype was counted a few times. The chain links TRBV28 to TRBJ2-7; TRBD2 aligns across 12 bases. V shed 6 bases and J 2 bases; nucleotides not matched to a gene: 5. The CDR3 spans 15 residues. CDR1 is MDHEN, CDR2 SYDVKM, per germline. The CDR3 bases are TGTGCCAGCAGGTTGACTAGCGGGAGAACCTACGAGCAGTACTTC. It specifies CASRLTSGRTYEQYF.

The chain uses TRBV4-3 and TRBJ1-1; perhaps TRBD1 as D (6 bases). Germline values: CDR1 LGHNA, CDR2 YSLEER. With 0 bases removed from V and 4 bases from J, the gap between germline ends came to 12 bases. CDR3 size: 15 residues. The CDR3, as DNA: TGCGCCAGCAGCCAAGATCGAGGGGGGGCCACTGAAGCTTTCTTT. As protein: CASSQDRGGATEAFF.

CDR3 DNA sequence: TGCAGCGCAGGAGGGGGACAGGGGAATGAAAAACTGTTTTTT. Its protein is CSAGGGQGNEKLFF. This rearrangement joins TRBV29-1 to TRBJ1-4; 10 positions match TRBD1. With 7 bases clipped from V and 5 bases from J, the junction kept 7 bases outside the gene matches. CDR1 and CDR2 from the germline V gene are SQVTM and ANQGSEA. CDR3 length equals 14 residues.

This clonotype was counted a few times. The chain recombines TRBV7-3 with TRBJ2-5; the D call may be TRBD1 or TRBD2 (6 bases each). Germline CDR1 and CDR2: SGHTA and FQGTGA. V dropped 1 base and J dropped 2 bases, with 11 bases sitting between them. This CDR3 is built from 15 residues. CDR3 bases: TGTGCCAGCAGCTTAATTGGAGGGGGGCAAGAGACCCAGTACTTC. Protein product: CASSLIGGGQETQYF. Looking up the rest from reference TRBV7-3 and TRBJ2-5 gives the full variable domain: GAGVSQTPSNKVTEKGKYVELRCDPISGHTALYWYRQSLGQGPEFLIYFQGTGAADDSGLPNDRFFAVRPEGSVSTLKIQRTERGDSAVYLCASSLIGGGQETQYFGPGTRLLVL.

This clonotype has a handful of counts. This rearrangement joins TRBV7-9 to TRBJ1-4; 9 bases are shared with TRBD1. CDR1 SEHNR and CDR2 FQNEAQ come from the germline V gene (reference sequence). This CDR3 spans 18 amino acids. The V gene end was trimmed by 2 bases and the J gene end by 0 bases; junction bases not matched to a gene: 7. Here the CDR3 reads CASSLTWGQGATNEKLFF. CDR3 nucleotides: TGTGCCAGCAGCTTAACTTGGGGACAGGGTGCAACTAATGAAAAACTGTTTTTT.

The chain recombines TRBV4-1 with TRBJ1-2; TRBD1 is a possible D gene (6 bases). V shed 4 bases and J shed 4 bases, with 19 bases lying between them. There are 16 residues in the CDR3. The germline V gene has CDR1 MGHRA and CDR2 YSYEKL. The CDR3 DNA sequence: TGCGCCAGCAGCCCAGAAGACAGGTCTGGGTTCTATGGCTACACCTTC. This sequence encodes CASSPEDRSGFYGYTF.

The chain recombines TRBV28 with TRBJ2-3; 8 bases are shared with TRBD1. The CDR3 sequence is 15 residues long. The V gene's germline CDR1 is MDHEN and CDR2 SYDVKM. Trimming at V came to 6 bases and at J to 2 bases, leaving 7 bases not matched to a gene. DNA for the CDR3: TGTGCCAGCAGAGCCGGGACAGGCTTCACAGATACGCAGTATTTT. It encodes CASRAGTGFTDTQYF.

This clonotype was seen a few times. This chain uses TRBV18 with TRBJ1-2, with 7 bases aligning to TRBD1. This CDR3 region has 12 residues. The germline V gene has CDR1 KGHSH and CDR2 LQKENI. The V segment lost 6 bases and the J segment 8 bases; nucleotides outside the gene matches: 6. The CDR3 DNA sequence: TGTGCCAGCTCGACAGGGTTAGAGGGCTACACCTTC. Residues: CASSTGLEGYTF.

The rearrangement uses TRBV18 and TRBJ2-1; D gene unclear. CDR1 and CDR2 (germline): KGHSH, LQKENI. V was cut by 2 bases and J by 0 bases, with 14 bases left in between. CDR3 length: 17 amino acids. The CDR3 DNA is TGTGCCAGCTCACCAAGGGTTCGGTCACGCTCCTACAATGAGCAGTTCTTC. Translating it yields CASSPRVRSRSYNEQFF. The full variable domain, rest sourced from reference TRBV18 and TRBJ2-1, is NAGVMQNPRHLVRRRGQEARLRCSPMKGHSHVYWYRQLPEEGLKFMVYLQKENIIDESGMPKERFSAEFPKEGPSILRIQQVVRGDSAAYFCASSPRVRSRSYNEQFFGPGTRLTVL.

This chain joins TRBV6-5 and TRBJ2-5; 7 bases fit TRBD2. The J call may be mistaken, given a closer DNA end match to TRBJ2-7. There are 15 residues in the CDR3. CDR1 MNHEY and CDR2 SVGAGI come from the germline V gene. The CDR3 here is CASRLGGIGTYEQYF. The CDR3, as DNA: TGTGCCAGCAGATTGGGGGGGATTGGAACCTACGAGCAGTACTTC.

J is TRBJ2-1 and V is TRBV5-6; the match to TRBD2 covers 7 bases. The CDR3 sequence is 15 residues long. Germline-derived CDR1 and CDR2 are SGHDT and YYEEEE. Trimming took 4 bases from V and 10 from J; bases not matched to a gene: 14. The CDR3, as DNA: TGTGCCAGCAGCGCCACCGGGACTAAATCCGGGGAGCAGTTCTTC. Its protein product is CASSATGTKSGEQFF.

The chain uses TRBV11-1 and TRBJ2-7; tentative D call: TRBD2 (7 bases). V was trimmed by 5 bases and J by 8 bases, leaving 10 bases between them. CDR3 length: 11 amino acids. CDR1 and CDR2 from the germline V gene are SGHAT and FQDESV (reference sequence). The CDR3 bases are TGTGCCAGCAGCGAGGGGGGGCAGCAGTACTTC. Its translation is CASSEGGQQYF.

This chain connects TRBV29-1 to TRBJ2-7; D uncertain. Germline lookup yields CDR1 SQVTM and CDR2 ANQGSEA. This CDR3 has 13 residues. The V gene lost 5 bases and the J gene lost 0 bases, with 11 bases spanning the gap. CDR3 residues: CSVQSAVSYEQYF. In nucleotides, the CDR3 is TGCAGCGTTCAGTCGGCAGTCTCCTACGAGCAGTACTTC.

Only a few counts were recorded for this clonotype. The V and J genes are TRBV27 and TRBJ2-7; D remains unclear. Trimming removed 9 bases from V and 2 bases from J, with 14 bases in between. This CDR3 is built from 13 residues. From germline, CDR1 is MNHEY and CDR2 SMNVEV (reference sequence). In DNA, the CDR3 is TGTGCCAGTAGCCACGGTCCTACCTACGAGCAGTACTTC. Protein sequence: CASSHGPTYEQYF.

By frequency in the sample, this clonotype is medium-sized. The chain links TRBV7-9 to TRBJ2-7; D gene uncertain. CDR1 is SEHNR, CDR2 FQNEAQ, per germline (reference sequence). The CDR3 sequence is 12 residues long. V was shortened by 6 bases and J by 2 bases, with 8 bases between the two germline ends. The CDR3 spells CASSFGAYEQYF. In DNA form, the CDR3 reads TGTGCCAGCAGTTTTGGAGCCTACGAGCAGTACTTC.

The chain uses TRBV20-1 and TRBJ2-7, with D tentatively TRBD1 (5 bases). Germline V gives CDR1 DFQATT, CDR2 SNEGSKA (reference sequence). This CDR3 is built from 14 residues. V was pared by 3 bases and J by 0 bases, with 12 bases between. CDR3 region: CSASAGQISYEQYF. CDR3 coding DNA: TGCAGTGCTAGCGCAGGGCAAATCTCCTACGAGCAGTACTTC.